The clone carrying this TCR beta chain turned up a few times. Antigen unknown. The gene symbols are mouse symbols. With the read ending 1 residue before the CDR3 end, the germline J gene is used to fill in that end. TCRdb's copy holds only in-frame clones and misses some; the assay was immunoSEQ multiplex PCR. The repertoire includes some 22,000 clones, more than 65% of them detected once, and roughly 0.41% sits in the top ten. This sample is part of a study of tissue T cells after allogeneic stem cell transplantation. Findings and caveats of the study: Shared clones across patients were few; motif clustering revealed tissue-specific shared signatures. Within patients, tissue anatomy strongly shaped TCR repertoire composition. Which tissue TCRs were alloreactive or antigen-specific was not determined. Some clones might be persisting host cells.

Germline V gives CDR1 GFQATS, CDR2 STVNSAI. This CDR3 contains 15 residues. With 3 bases clipped from V and 1 base from J, the junction kept 3 bases outside the gene matches. Sample: blood. The chain combines TRBV20 with TRBJ2-1, with 10 bases lining up with TRBD2. The receptor comes from a female BALB/c mouse in good health. This strain has MHC haplotype H2-d. CDR3 DNA (partial): TGTGGTGCTAGAAGCTGGGGGGGCAACTATGCTGAGCAGTTC. Translating gives CGARSWGGNYAEQF. The full CDR3 is CGARSWGGNYAEQFF.